This T cell receptor beta chain was obtained from a study of long-term antiretroviral therapy in people with HIV. Study-level points and caveats: Post-ART, diversity grew, though it stayed under transplant donor control levels. Information pertaining to ART adherence, viral resistance or therapeutic modifications was not obtained. Clonotypes expanded prior to ART showed repertoire dominance at all sampled time points. HIV repertoires showed narrower CDR3 length ranges than controls.

Points on this clone: What it recognizes is unknown.

CDR1 is MDHEN, CDR2 SYDVKM, per germline. The CDR3 runs to 16 residues. V lost 5 bases to trimming and J lost 5 bases, with 22 bases between them. Researchers ran immunoSEQ v3.0 at survey level. Some clones are missing from TCRdb's copy, which holds only in-frame ones; the method was immunoSEQ multiplex PCR. The sample holds fewer than 30,000 clones, 86% seen once. The sequence was obtained from a middle-aged man with HIV. V usage is TRBV28 and J usage is TRBJ2-7, with a weak D call TRBD1 (7 bases). The sample consisted of unsorted PBMCs, taken approximately 2.7 years after starting antiretroviral therapy. Written as DNA, the CDR3 is TGTGCCAGCAGTATAGAACAGGGGACTGGGGTGGACGAGCAGTACTTC. Residues: CASSIEQGTGVDEQYF.